This TCR beta chain came from a study of monozygotic twins with inflammatory bowel disease. UMIs with a 6-nucleotide sample barcode were added by template switching. TCRdb re-called the 5' RACE reads, yielding one record per CDR3 amino acid sequence without DNA. The sample holds 420,000 or so distinct CDR3 sequences. This CDR3 spans 13 amino acids. Germline V lookup: CDR1 SGHTA, CDR2 FQGNSA. Source material: blood. The chain joins TRBV7-2 to TRBJ2-2. The source is a human donor with ulcerative colitis or Crohn's disease, or a healthy co-twin of an affected twin (not recorded which). CDR3 amino acids: CASSYSRAGELFF.